This TCR beta chain was captured by sequencing in a study of vaccination and CD4 T cells after COVID-19. The overall study: Two of the convalescents were Hispanic, and convalescents were six males and four females.

As for this clonotype: Antigen: not known.

Germline V lookup: CDR1 SGHKS, CDR2 YYEKEE (reference sequence). V was clipped by 4 bases and J by 0 bases, with 16 bases between them. The CDR3 is made up of 17 amino acids. Treatment in this sample: roughly 11-day PBMC culture with coronavirus spike peptide pools or control peptides (ViraFEST assay). Sequencing of cultured CD4+ T cell DNA used the Oncomine TCR Beta short-read assay. MiXCR, applied by TCRdb to the PCR reads, yields one record per CDR3 protein. Of some 13,000 distinct CDR3 sequences listed, roughly 56% are singletons. The source of this sequence is a human donor who had recovered from COVID-19. The chain couples TRBV5-5 to TRBJ1-4; D may be TRBD1 (5 bases). The sample consisted of CD4+ T cells from blood, cultured in vitro. CDR3: CASSISQGDATNEKLFF. The CDR3 bases are TGTGCCAGCAGCATAAGTCAGGGAGATGCAACTAATGAAAAACTGTTTTTT.